This entry lists 7 T cell receptor beta chains sequenced from one sample in a study of vaccination effects on CD4 cells after COVID-19 (dated by TCRdb to the early 2020s). After less than eleven days of culture, CD4+ T cells were isolated with the EasySep CD4+ T cell isolation kit. Their antigen targets remain unknown. The method was the immunoSEQ multiplex PCR assay. TCRdb provides this immuneACCESS table in a form limited to in-frame rearrangements. Some clones are lacking; in checked studies, under half of them reflect an unresolved V gene, and why the rest are absent is not known. Present in this sample are more than 35,000 clones, roughly two thirds of which were seen just once. 4% to 4.5% of the sample lies in the top ten. Source: CD4+ T cells from PBMCs cultured without peptide, taken before COVID-19 vaccination. All receptors derive from a human donor who received a COVID-19 vaccine.

A word on this clone: At one boundary the junction diverges from the germline segment, which might be a read error. The rearrangement joins TRBV6-5 to TRBJ1-2; TRBD1 aligns across 9 bases. Germline V gene sequence: CDR1 MNHEY, CDR2 SVGAGI. This CDR3 is 13 amino acids long. CDR3 protein: CACRDRAIDGYTF. The DNA for the CDR3 is TGTGCCTGCAGGGACAGGGCAATCGATGGCTACACCTTC.

This sequence joins TRBV28 and TRBJ2-2, with 7 bases fitting TRBD2. V shed 5 bases, J shed 3 bases, and the junction held 6 bases outside the gene matches. Germline CDR1 is MDHEN and CDR2 is SYDVKM. The CDR3 is made up of 15 amino acids. CDR3 sequence (DNA): TGTGCCAGCAGTGTTAGACTAGCAGACACCGGGGAGCTGTTTTTT. As protein: CASSVRLADTGELFF.

The chain is built from TRBV5-1 and TRBJ2-1, with 13 bases identical to TRBD2. This CDR3 spans 16 amino acids. From germline, CDR1 is SGHRS and CDR2 YFSETQ. With V trimmed by 3 bases and J by 3 bases, 3 bases remained unmatched. The CDR3 loop is CASSWGLAGNYNEQFF. Here the CDR3 DNA reads TGCGCCAGCAGCTGGGGACTAGCGGGGAACTACAATGAGCAGTTCTTC.

The chain employs TRBV5-1 and TRBJ2-3; possibly TRBD2 for D (5 bases). The CDR3 is 14 amino acids. CDR1 and CDR2 (germline): SGHRS, YFSETQ. Deletions cut 3 bases from V and 2 bases from J, with 10 bases between. CDR3 in amino acids: CASSSPDSTDTQYF. CDR3 sequence (DNA): TGCGCCAGCAGCTCACCGGACTCCACAGATACGCAGTATTTT.

The genes are TRBV19 and TRBJ2-2, with D unresolved. CDR1 LNHDA and CDR2 SQIVND come from the germline V gene (reference sequence). The CDR3 has 11 residues. With 3 bases removed from V and 6 bases from J, the gap between germline ends came to 2 bases. In nucleotides, the CDR3 is TGTGCCAGTAGTATTTCCGGGGAGCTGTTTTTT. Translating gives CASSISGELFF. Full variable domain (rest looked up from reference TRBV19 and TRBJ2-2): DGGITQSPKYLFRKEGQNVTLSCEQNLNHDAMYWYRQDPGQGLRLIYYSQIVNDFQKGDIAEGYSVSREKKESFPLTVTSAQKNPTAFYLCASSISGELFFGEGSRLTVL.

The rearrangement uses TRBV19 and TRBJ2-1; perhaps D is TRBD1 or TRBD2 (5 bases each). Germline V lookup: CDR1 LNHDA, CDR2 SQIVND (reference sequence). The V end lost 5 bases, the J end lost 4 bases, and 18 bases lay between the germline ends. This CDR3 comprises 16 residues. The DNA for the CDR3 is TGTGCCAGTAGTCTACAAGCCGGGACGGAGTACAATGAGCAGTTCTTC. Translating gives CASSLQAGTEYNEQFF.

This clone has more than one count but fewer than ten. The chain combines TRBV5-1 with TRBJ2-2; 7 nucleotides line up with TRBD1. Germline trimming cut 4 bases from V and 7 bases from J; bases unmatched to any gene: 10. From germline, CDR1 is SGHRS and CDR2 YFSETQ. The CDR3 covers 15 residues. CDR3 loop: CASSLQDRPDGELFF. CDR3 in DNA: TGCGCCAGCAGCCTCCAGGACAGGCCGGACGGGGAGCTGTTTTTT.